This T cell receptor beta chain was captured in a study of blood T cell repertoires in COVID-19. Across the whole study: The United States, Italy and Spain provided the acute and convalescent COVID-19 samples.

Here immunoSEQ multiplex PCR was the method, and the copy in TCRdb shows in-frame clones only, minus some. The sample consists of tens of thousands of clones, roughly 80% of them appearing once. The germline gives CDR1 MNHEY, CDR2 SVGAGI. With V trimmed by 2 bases and J by 5 bases, 8 bases remained unmatched. The CDR3 loop spans 15 amino acids. This sequence joins TRBV6-5 and TRBJ1-1; 7 bases align to TRBD1. The sequence was collected from a human donor in a cohort sampled during active or convalescent COVID-19. The sequencing sample was made of peripheral blood. The CDR3 loop reads CASSYGAGGRTEAFF. In nucleotides, the CDR3 is TGTGCCAGCAGTTACGGGGCAGGGGGGAGGACTGAAGCTTTCTTT.